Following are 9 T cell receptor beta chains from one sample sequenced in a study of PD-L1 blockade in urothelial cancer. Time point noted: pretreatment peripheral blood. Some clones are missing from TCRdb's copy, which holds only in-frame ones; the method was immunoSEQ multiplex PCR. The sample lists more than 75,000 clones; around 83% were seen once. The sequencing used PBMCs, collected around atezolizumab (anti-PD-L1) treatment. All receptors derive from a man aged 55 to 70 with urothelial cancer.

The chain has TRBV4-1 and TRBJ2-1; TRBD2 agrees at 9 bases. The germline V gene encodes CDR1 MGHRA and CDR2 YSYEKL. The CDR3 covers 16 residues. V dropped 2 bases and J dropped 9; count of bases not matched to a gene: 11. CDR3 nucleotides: TGCGCCAGCAGCCAATTCGGCGGGGGGGCCTCGGTTGAGCAGTTCTTC. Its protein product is CASSQFGGGASVEQFF.

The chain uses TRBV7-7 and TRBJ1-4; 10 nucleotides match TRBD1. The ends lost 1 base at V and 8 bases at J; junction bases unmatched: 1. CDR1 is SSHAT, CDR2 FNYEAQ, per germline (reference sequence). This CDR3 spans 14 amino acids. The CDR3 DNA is TGTGCCAGCAGCTTAGGGACAGGGGGAGAAAAACTGTTTTTT. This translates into CASSLGTGGEKLFF. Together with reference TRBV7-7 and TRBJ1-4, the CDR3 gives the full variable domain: GAGVSQSPRYKVTKRGQDVTLRCDPISSHATLYWYQQALGQGPEFLTYFNYEAQPDKSGLPSDRFSAERPEGSISTLTIQRTEQRDSAMYRCASSLGTGGEKLFFGSGTQLSVL.

The CDR3 DNA reads as TGTGCCAGCAGCTTAGTCGCACAGTCCGTCAGTGGCTACACCTTC. Its translation is CASSLVAQSVSGYTF. The rearrangement joins TRBV7-9 to TRBJ1-2; D not certain. In germline, CDR1 is SEHNR, CDR2 FQNEAQ (reference sequence). V lost 1 base, J lost 7 bases, and 16 bases lay in between. This CDR3 comprises 15 residues.

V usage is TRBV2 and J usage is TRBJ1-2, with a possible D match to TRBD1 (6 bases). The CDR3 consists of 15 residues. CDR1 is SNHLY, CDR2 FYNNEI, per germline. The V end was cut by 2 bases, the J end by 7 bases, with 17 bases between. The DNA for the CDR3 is TGTGCCAGCAGTGAATATTTCCAGGGGCCGGGTGGCTACACCTTC. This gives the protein CASSEYFQGPGGYTF.

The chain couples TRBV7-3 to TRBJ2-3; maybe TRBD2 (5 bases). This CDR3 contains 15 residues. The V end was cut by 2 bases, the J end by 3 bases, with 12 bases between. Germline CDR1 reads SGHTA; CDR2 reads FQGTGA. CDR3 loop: CASSLAGLTTDTQYF. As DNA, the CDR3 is TGTGCCAGCAGCTTAGCGGGCCTTACAACAGATACGCAGTATTTT.

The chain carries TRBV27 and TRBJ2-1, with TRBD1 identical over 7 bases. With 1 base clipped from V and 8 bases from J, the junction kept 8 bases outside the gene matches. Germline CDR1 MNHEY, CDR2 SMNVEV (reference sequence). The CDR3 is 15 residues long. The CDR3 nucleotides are TGTGCCAGCAGTTTATTGACAGGGTTGGTAGATGAGCAGTTCTTC. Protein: CASSLLTGLVDEQFF.

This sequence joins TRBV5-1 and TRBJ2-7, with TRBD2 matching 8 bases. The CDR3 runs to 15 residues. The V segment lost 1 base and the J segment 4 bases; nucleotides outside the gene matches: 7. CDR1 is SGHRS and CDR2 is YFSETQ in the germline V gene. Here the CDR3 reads CASSLNGGAGYEQYF. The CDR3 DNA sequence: TGCGCCAGCAGCTTGAACGGGGGGGCCGGGTACGAGCAGTACTTC.

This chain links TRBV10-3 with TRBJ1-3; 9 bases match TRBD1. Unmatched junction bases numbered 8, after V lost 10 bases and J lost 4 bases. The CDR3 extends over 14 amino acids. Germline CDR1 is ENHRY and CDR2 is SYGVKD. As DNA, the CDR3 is TGTGCCAGTTATCCCGGGACAGGGGGAAACACCATATATTTT. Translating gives CASYPGTGGNTIYF.

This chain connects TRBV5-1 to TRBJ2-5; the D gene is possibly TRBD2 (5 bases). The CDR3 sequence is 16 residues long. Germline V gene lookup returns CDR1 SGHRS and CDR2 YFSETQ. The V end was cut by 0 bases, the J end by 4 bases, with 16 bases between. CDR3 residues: CASSLARRSSLETQYF. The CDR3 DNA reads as TGCGCCAGCAGCTTGGCTCGGAGGAGTTCACTAGAGACCCAGTACTTC.